This is a list of T cell receptor beta chains from one sample in a study of T-cell reconstitution after alpha-beta-depleted transplantation in children. Via MiXCR, TCRdb re-called the PCR reads, giving one row per CDR3 protein. The table lists approximately 490,000 distinct CDR3 sequences, under 12% of them singletons, with approximately 2% in the top ten. The source was PBMCs, collected before TCRalphabeta/CD19-depleted stem cell transplant. These receptors all stem from a child younger than 10 with inherited bone marrow failure, due to receive a stem cell transplant. The CDR3 runs from the conserved cysteine through the conserved F or W. Fields, in order: V gene, clone size, J gene, D gene, CDR3 protein, CDR3 DNA. A D gene is named only where the DNA matches it firmly. A clone size is listed for some rows: how often the clone was seen (once, few, many), or a class if it is expanded.

>TRBV24-1|many|TRBJ2-2|NA
CATSDPGTANTGELFF
TGTGCCACCAGTGACCCCGGGACGGCGAACACCGGGGAGCTGTTTTTT
>TRBV20-1|few|TRBJ1-2|TRBD1
CSAADRGTGGYTF
TGCAGTGCGGCGGACAGGGGCACGGGTGGCTACACCTTC
>TRBV11-2|NA|TRBJ2-5|TRBD2
CASSSPGLTGVWEETQYF
TGTGCCAGCAGCTCACCGGGACTAACGGGAGTATGGGAAGAGACCCAGTACTTC
>TRBV4-2|NA|TRBJ2-1|NA
CASGPGTPYNEQFF
TGTGCCAGCGGCCCCGGCACCCCCTACAATGAGCAGTTCTTC
>TRBV19|NA|TRBJ1-4|NA
CAGRLGEKLFF
TGTGCGGGGCGTCTTGGTGAAAAACTGTTTTTT
>TRBV18|many|TRBJ1-2|NA
CASSPDSSLDYGYTF
TGTGCCAGCTCGCCGGACAGTTCCTTGGACTATGGCTACACCTTC
>TRBV28|many|TRBJ1-5|TRBD1
CASSTAGTGGEPQHF
TGTGCCAGCAGTACAGCTGGGACAGGGGGCGAGCCCCAGCATTTT
>TRBV3-1|NA|TRBJ1-2|NA
CASSQDYQGVDTF
TGTGCCAGCAGCCAAGATTACCAGGGAGTCGACACCTTC
>TRBV4-1|NA|TRBJ2-2|TRBD2
CASSQDPLTLAGGPRTGELFF
TGCGCCAGCAGCCAAGATCCCCTTACACTAGCGGGAGGGCCCAGGACCGGGGAGCTGTTTTTT
>TRBV4-3|many|TRBJ2-5|NA
CASSQPGYQETQYF
TGCGCCAGCAGCCAGCCGGGTTACCAAGAGACCCAGTACTTC
>TRBV20-1|NA|TRBJ2-1|NA
CSPIGRVSYNEQFF
TGCAGTCCAATCGGGCGGGTCTCCTACAATGAGCAGTTCTTC
>TRBV5-1|many|TRBJ2-2|NA
CASSLFQRDTGELFF
TGCGCCAGCAGCTTGTTCCAGCGCGACACCGGGGAGCTGTTTTTT
>TRBV5-1|NA|TRBJ2-7|NA
CASSSEGRFEQYF
TGCGCCAGCAGCTCAGAGGGTCGCTTCGAGCAGTACTTC
>TRBV30|NA|TRBJ1-2|NA
CAWAGPSLRGYTF
TGTGCCTGGGCGGGCCCCAGCCTAAGGGGCTACACCTTC
>TRBV2|NA|TRBJ2-7|NA
CASRPGILSSYEQYF
TGTGCCAGCAGACCCGGGATTCTCTCCTCCTACGAGCAGTACTTC
>TRBV7-2|many|TRBJ1-1|NA
CASSLNAGNTEAFF
TGTGCCAGCAGCCTTAATGCAGGGAACACTGAAGCTTTCTTT
>TRBV18|NA|TRBJ2-2|NA
CASSPPTTANTGELFF
TGTGCCAGCTCACCACCGACGACGGCCAACACCGGGGAGCTGTTTTTT
>TRBV6-2/TRBV6-3|many|TRBJ2-1|TRBD2
CASSYSSLAGGLYEQFF
TGTGCCAGCAGTTACTCGTCGCTAGCGGGAGGCCTCTATGAGCAGTTCTTC
>TRBV2|many|TRBJ1-2|NA
CASRAGRGQSYGYTF
TGTGCCAGCAGAGCGGGGCGGGGGCAGAGCTATGGCTACACCTTC
>TRBV29-1|many|TRBJ2-2|NA
CSVEDEGPNTGELFF
TGCAGCGTTGAGGACGAGGGACCGAACACCGGGGAGCTGTTTTTT
>TRBV27|many|TRBJ2-7|NA
CASSSQSSYEQYF
TGTGCCAGCAGTTCCCAGAGCTCCTACGAGCAGTACTTC
>TRBV12-3/TRBV12-4|many|TRBJ2-7|NA
CASSAGGGEQYF
TGTGCCAGCAGTGCAGGGGGGGGCGAGCAGTACTTC
>TRBV2|many|TRBJ1-1|TRBD1
CASRFRTGDTEAFF
TGTGCCAGCAGGTTTCGAACAGGGGACACTGAAGCTTTCTTT
>TRBV6-2/TRBV6-3|many|TRBJ2-1|NA
CASSPLGEDLLSYNEQFF
TGTGCCAGCAGTCCCCTTGGGGAGGACTTACTATCCTACAATGAGCAGTTCTTC
>TRBV12-3/TRBV12-4|many|TRBJ2-3|NA
CASSLRASRRHGTDTQYF
TGTGCCAGCAGTTTAAGGGCTAGCCGGAGGCACGGCACAGATACGCAGTATTTT
>TRBV28|NA|TRBJ2-1|TRBD2
CASSFFGTTLSYNEQFF
TGTGCCAGCAGTTTTTTCGGGACTACCTTATCCTACAATGAGCAGTTCTTC
>TRBV7-2|many|TRBJ2-2|NA
CASSLSRAGTGELFF
TGTGCCAGCAGCTTATCTAGGGCGGGCACCGGGGAGCTGTTTTTT
>TRBV7-2|few|TRBJ2-7|TRBD2
CASSLVIAGAYEQYF
TGTGCCAGCAGCTTAGTGATAGCGGGAGCGTACGAGCAGTACTTC
>TRBV7-2|many|TRBJ2-7|NA
CASSLVGGYEQYF
TGTGCCAGCAGCTTAGTGGGCGGCTACGAGCAGTACTTC
>TRBV4-3|many|TRBJ2-3|NA
CASSQALGTDTQYF
TGCGCCAGCAGCCAAGCCCTAGGCACAGATACGCAGTATTTT
>TRBV29-1|many|TRBJ2-2|NA
CSTSNPYNTGELFF
TGCAGCACGTCAAATCCCTACAACACCGGGGAGCTGTTTTTT
>TRBV4-3|many|TRBJ2-2|TRBD2
CASSQESVRLAGAGELFF
TGCGCCAGCAGCCAAGAAAGCGTGCGACTAGCGGGTGCCGGGGAGCTGTTTTTT
>TRBV6-6|many|TRBJ1-4|TRBD1
CAGQVTTNEKLFF
TGTGCCGGACAGGTTACAACTAATGAAAAACTGTTTTTT
>TRBV6-4|many|TRBJ2-1|NA
CASSAGTPSSYNEQFF
TGTGCCAGCAGCGCGGGGACCCCGAGCTCCTACAATGAGCAGTTCTTC
>TRBV18|many|TRBJ1-1|TRBD1
CASSSIDRAAFF
TGTGCCAGCTCTTCCATCGACAGGGCGGCTTTCTTT
>TRBV27|NA|TRBJ1-6|TRBD1
CASSFRQGAKNSPLHF
TGTGCCAGCAGTTTCCGACAGGGGGCTAAGAATTCACCCCTCCACTTT